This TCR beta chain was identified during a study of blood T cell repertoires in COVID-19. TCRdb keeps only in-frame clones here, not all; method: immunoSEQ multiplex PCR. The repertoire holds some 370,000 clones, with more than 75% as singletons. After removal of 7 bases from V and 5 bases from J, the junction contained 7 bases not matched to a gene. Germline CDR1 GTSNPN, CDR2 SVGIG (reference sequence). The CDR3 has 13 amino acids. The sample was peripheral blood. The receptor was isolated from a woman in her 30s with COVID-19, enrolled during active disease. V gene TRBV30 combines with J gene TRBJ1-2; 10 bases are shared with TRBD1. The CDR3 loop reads CAYDRGRGYGYTF. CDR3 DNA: TGTGCCTACGACAGGGGGCGCGGGTATGGCTACACCTTC.